This T cell receptor (beta chain) was profiled in a study of regulatory T cells in long-lasting Graves disease. The authors built TCR beta libraries using iRepertoire HTBI primers and Arm-PCR of CDR3 regions. MiXCR, run by TCRdb on the multiplex PCR reads, gives a single entry per CDR3 protein. The sample shows under 500,000 distinct CDR3 sequences, roughly 20% of them seen only once. This clonotype was recorded a few times. Time point meaning: persistent/refractory GD, antithyroid drugs over 5 years with positive TRAb. Isolated PBMC RNA provided the starting material for the TCR library. The CDR3 consists of 18 residues. Germline assignment: CDR1 ENHRY and CDR2 SYGVKD. The V segment lost 0 bases and the J segment 4 bases; nucleotides outside the gene matches: 12.

Sample: peripheral blood mononuclear cells (PBMCs), taken when the disease was refractory, from a patient treated with antithyroid drugs. The receptor was isolated from a female donor with Graves disease. The rearrangement uses TRBV10-3 and TRBJ1-2; 9 bases agree with TRBD1. CDR3 nucleotides: TGTGCCATCAGTGAGTCACAATCACCGGGACAGGGTTTCTATGGCTACACCTTC. Encoded protein: CAISESQSPGQGFYGYTF.